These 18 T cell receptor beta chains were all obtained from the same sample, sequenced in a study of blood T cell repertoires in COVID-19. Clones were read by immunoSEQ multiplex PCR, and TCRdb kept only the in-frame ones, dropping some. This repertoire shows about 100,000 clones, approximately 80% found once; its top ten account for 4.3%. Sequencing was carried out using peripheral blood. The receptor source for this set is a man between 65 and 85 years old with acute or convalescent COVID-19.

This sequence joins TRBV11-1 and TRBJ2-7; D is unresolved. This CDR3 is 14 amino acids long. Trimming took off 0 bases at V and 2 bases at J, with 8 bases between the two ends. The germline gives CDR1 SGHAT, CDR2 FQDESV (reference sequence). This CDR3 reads CASSLAGQTYEQYF. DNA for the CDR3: TGTGCCAGCAGCTTAGCTGGGCAGACCTACGAGCAGTACTTC. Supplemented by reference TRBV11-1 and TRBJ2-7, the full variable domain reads EAEVAQSPRYKITEKSQAVAFWCDPISGHATLYWYRQILGQGPELLVQFQDESVVDDSQLPKDRFSAERLKGVDSTLKIQPAELGDSAMYLCASSLAGQTYEQYFGPGTRLTVT.

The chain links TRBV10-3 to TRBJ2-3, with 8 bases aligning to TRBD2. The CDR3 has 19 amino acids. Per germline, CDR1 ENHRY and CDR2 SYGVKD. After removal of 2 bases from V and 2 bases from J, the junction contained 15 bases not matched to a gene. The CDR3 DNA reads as TGTGCCATCAGTGAGCTCCGCCTTCTTAGCGGGGAGCCCACAGATACGCAGTATTTT. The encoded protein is CAISELRLLSGEPTDTQYF.

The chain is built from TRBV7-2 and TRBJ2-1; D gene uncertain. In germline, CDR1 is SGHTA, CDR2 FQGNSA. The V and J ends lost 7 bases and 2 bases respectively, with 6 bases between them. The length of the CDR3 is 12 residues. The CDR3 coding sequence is TGTGCCAGCACCCCTGCCTACAATGAGCAGTTCTTC. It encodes CASTPAYNEQFF.

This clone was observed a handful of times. CDR3 DNA: TGTGCCAGCAGCTTACTTCCAGATAACTATGGCTACACCTTC. Its protein is CASSLLPDNYGYTF. This rearrangement joins TRBV7-2 to TRBJ1-2; D is uncertain. Germline CDR1 reads SGHTA; CDR2 reads FQGNSA. Trimming stripped 2 bases from V and 1 base from J, with 8 bases between. This CDR3 spans 14 amino acids.

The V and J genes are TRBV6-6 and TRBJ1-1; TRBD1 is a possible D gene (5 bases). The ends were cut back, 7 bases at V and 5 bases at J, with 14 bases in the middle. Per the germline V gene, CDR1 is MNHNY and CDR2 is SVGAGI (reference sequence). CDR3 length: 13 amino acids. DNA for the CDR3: TGTGCCAGCACCCCTACCGGGGGGACTGAAGCTTTCTTT. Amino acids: CASTPTGGTEAFF.

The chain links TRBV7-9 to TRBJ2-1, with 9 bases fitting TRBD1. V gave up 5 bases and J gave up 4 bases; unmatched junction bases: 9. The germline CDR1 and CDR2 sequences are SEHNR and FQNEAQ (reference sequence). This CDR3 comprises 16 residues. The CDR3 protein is CASSPTDRGPYNEQFF. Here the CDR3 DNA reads TGTGCCAGCAGCCCTACGGACAGGGGACCTTACAATGAGCAGTTCTTC.

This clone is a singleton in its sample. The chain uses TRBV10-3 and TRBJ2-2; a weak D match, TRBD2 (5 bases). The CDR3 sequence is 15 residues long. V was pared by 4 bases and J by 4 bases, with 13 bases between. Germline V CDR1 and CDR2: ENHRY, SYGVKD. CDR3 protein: CAISGRTRGTGELFF. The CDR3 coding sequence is TGTGCCATCAGTGGGAGGACTCGGGGCACCGGGGAGCTGTTTTTT.

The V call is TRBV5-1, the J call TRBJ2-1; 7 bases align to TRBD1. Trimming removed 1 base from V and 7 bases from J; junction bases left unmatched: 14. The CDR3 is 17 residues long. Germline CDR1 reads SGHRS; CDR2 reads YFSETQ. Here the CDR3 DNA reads TGCGCCAGCAGCTTGTGGGGGCCGACAGGGAGTTCAAATGAGCAGTTCTTC. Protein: CASSLWGPTGSSNEQFF.

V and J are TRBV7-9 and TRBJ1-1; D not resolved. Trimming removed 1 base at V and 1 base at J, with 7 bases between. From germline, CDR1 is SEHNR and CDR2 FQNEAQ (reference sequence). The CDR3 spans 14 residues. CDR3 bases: TGTGCCAGCAGCTTAGTTGGTAGGAACACTGAAGCTTTCTTT. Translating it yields CASSLVGRNTEAFF.

CDR3: CASSANRPPYEQYF. DNA for the CDR3: TGTGCCAGCAGCGCTAACAGGCCCCCCTACGAGCAGTACTTC. The chain employs TRBV7-2 and TRBJ2-7; TRBD1 is a possible D gene (5 bases). The V gene's germline CDR1 is SGHTA and CDR2 FQGNSA. The CDR3 is 14 residues long. V lost 5 bases to trimming and J lost 2 bases, with 13 bases between them.

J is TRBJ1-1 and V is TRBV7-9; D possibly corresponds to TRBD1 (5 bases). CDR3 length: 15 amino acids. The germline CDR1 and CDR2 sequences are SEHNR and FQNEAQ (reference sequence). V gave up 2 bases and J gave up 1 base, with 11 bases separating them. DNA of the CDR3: TGTGCCAGCAGCTTAATGGGGGGTGGGAACACTGAAGCTTTCTTT. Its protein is CASSLMGGGNTEAFF.

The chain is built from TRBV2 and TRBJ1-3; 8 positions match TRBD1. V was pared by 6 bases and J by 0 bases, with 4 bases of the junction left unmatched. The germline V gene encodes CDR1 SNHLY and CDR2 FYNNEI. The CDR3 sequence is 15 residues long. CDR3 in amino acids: CASRRQGSSGNTIYF. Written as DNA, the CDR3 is TGTGCCAGCAGGAGACAGGGGAGCTCTGGAAACACCATATATTTT.

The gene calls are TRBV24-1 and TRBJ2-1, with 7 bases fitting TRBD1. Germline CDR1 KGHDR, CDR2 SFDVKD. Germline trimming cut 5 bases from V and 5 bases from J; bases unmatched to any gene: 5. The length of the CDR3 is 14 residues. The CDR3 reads CATSGAGGHNEQFF. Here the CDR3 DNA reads TGTGCCACCAGTGGGGCAGGGGGACACAATGAGCAGTTCTTC.

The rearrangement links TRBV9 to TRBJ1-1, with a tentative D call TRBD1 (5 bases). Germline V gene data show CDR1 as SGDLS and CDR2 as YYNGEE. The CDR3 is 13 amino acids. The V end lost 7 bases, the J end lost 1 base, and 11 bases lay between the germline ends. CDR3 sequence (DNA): TGTGCCAGCTCGGACATGGCGAACACTGAAGCTTTCTTT. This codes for CASSDMANTEAFF.

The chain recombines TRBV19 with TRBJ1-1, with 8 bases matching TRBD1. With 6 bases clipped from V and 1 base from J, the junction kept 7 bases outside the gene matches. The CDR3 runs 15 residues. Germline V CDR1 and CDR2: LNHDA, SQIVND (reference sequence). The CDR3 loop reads CASRPRQGSNTEAFF. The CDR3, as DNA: TGTGCCAGTAGGCCGAGACAGGGGTCGAACACTGAAGCTTTCTTT.

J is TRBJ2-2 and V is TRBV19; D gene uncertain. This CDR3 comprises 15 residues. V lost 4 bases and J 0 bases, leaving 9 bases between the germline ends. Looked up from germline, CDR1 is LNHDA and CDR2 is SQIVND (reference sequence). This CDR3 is CASSTLTANTGELFF. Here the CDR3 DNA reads TGTGCCAGTAGTACCCTGACTGCGAACACCGGGGAGCTGTTTTTT.

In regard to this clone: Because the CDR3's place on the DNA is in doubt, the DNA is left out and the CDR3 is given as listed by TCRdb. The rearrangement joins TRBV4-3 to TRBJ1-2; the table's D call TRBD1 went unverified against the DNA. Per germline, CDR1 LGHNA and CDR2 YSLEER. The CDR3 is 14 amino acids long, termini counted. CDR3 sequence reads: CASSQDGFGTGNTF.

CDR3 bases: TGTGCCAGCAGCCAAGAGGGCGCTAATCAGCCCCAGCATTTT. Its translation: CASSQEGANQPQHF. The chain links TRBV3-1 (or the pseudogene TRBV3-2) to TRBJ1-5; no reliable D call. This CDR3 is 14 amino acids long. Germline lookup yields CDR1 LGHDT and CDR2 YNNKEL (reference sequence). The V end was cut by 0 bases, the J end by 4 bases, with 7 bases between.